These T cell receptor beta chains were read from a single sample in a study of cytomegalovirus exposure and HLA in healthy donors. TCRdb's copy holds only in-frame clones and misses some; the assay was immunoSEQ multiplex PCR. In the table there are about 82,000 clones, around three quarters of which are singletons. Specimen: PBMCs. These receptors originate from a man in his fifties or sixties in good health and CMV-seronegative. CDR3s include the opening cysteine and the closing phenylalanine or tryptophan. Fields, in order: clone size, V gene, D gene, J gene, CDR3 DNA, CDR3 protein. A D gene is named only where the DNA matches it firmly. Only some rows state a clone size, as once, few, many or a class for expanded clones.

clone_size: -; v_call: TRBV19; d_call: TRBD1; j_call: TRBJ1-5; cdr3_nt: TGTGCCAGTAGGTTACAGGGGGCCGGGAGCAATCAGCCCCAGCATTTT; cdr3_aa: CASRLQGAGSNQPQHF
clone_size: -; v_call: TRBV5-8; d_call: TRBD2; j_call: TRBJ2-1; cdr3_nt: TGTGCCAGCAGCTTGTCGACTAGCGGGAGTTCTGAGCAGTTCTTC; cdr3_aa: CASSLSTSGSSEQFF
clone_size: few; v_call: TRBV19; d_call: TRBD1; j_call: TRBJ1-4; cdr3_nt: TGTGCCAGTAGACAGGGGGGCGAAAAACTGTTTTTT; cdr3_aa: CASRQGGEKLFF
clone_size: -; v_call: TRBV6-6; d_call: TRBD1; j_call: TRBJ1-2; cdr3_nt: TGTGCCAGCAGTTCTCGACAGGGATTTGAGTCTGGCTACACCTTC; cdr3_aa: CASSSRQGFESGYTF
clone_size: few; v_call: TRBV5-6; d_call: -; j_call: TRBJ1-4; cdr3_nt: TGTGCCAGCAGCCCCAGGGTTGGGGAAAAACTGTTTTTT; cdr3_aa: CASSPRVGEKLFF
clone_size: -; v_call: TRBV4-1; d_call: -; j_call: TRBJ2-7; cdr3_nt: TGCGCCAGCAGCCAAGATTCGGTGGGGGCTGGGTACGAGCAGTACTTC; cdr3_aa: CASSQDSVGAGYEQYF
clone_size: -; v_call: TRBV27; d_call: TRBD1; j_call: TRBJ2-7; cdr3_nt: TGTGCCAGCAGAGACAGGGGGCTCGACTACGAGCAGTACTTC; cdr3_aa: CASRDRGLDYEQYF
clone_size: few; v_call: TRBV19; d_call: -; j_call: TRBJ1-1; cdr3_nt: TGTGCCAGTAGTAACCCCCGAGGAGCTTTCTTT; cdr3_aa: CASSNPRGAFF
clone_size: few; v_call: TRBV27; d_call: TRBD2; j_call: TRBJ2-1; cdr3_nt: TGTGCCAGCAGTCTTCGACTAGCGGGGGCGCCAGGCAATGAGCAGTTCTTC; cdr3_aa: CASSLRLAGAPGNEQFF
clone_size: -; v_call: TRBV7-2; d_call: TRBD1; j_call: TRBJ1-5; cdr3_nt: TGTGCCAGCAGCTTAGTGGGTCAACAGGGGCAGCCCCAGCATTTT; cdr3_aa: CASSLVGQQGQPQHF
clone_size: -; v_call: TRBV7-6; d_call: TRBD1; j_call: TRBJ1-6; cdr3_nt: TGTGCCAGCAGCTACGGTGACAGGGGACATTCACCCCTCCACTTT; cdr3_aa: CASSYGDRGHSPLHF
clone_size: -; v_call: TRBV5-6; d_call: TRBD2; j_call: TRBJ2-2; cdr3_nt: TGTGCCAGCAGCTTGGGTCTAGCGGGAGCGTACACCGGGGAGCTGTTTTTT; cdr3_aa: CASSLGLAGAYTGELFF
clone_size: -; v_call: TRBV11-2; d_call: -; j_call: TRBJ2-1; cdr3_nt: TGTGCCAGCAGCCTAGGACTCTCCAATGAGCAGTTCTTC; cdr3_aa: CASSLGLSNEQFF
clone_size: -; v_call: TRBV4-1; d_call: TRBD1; j_call: TRBJ2-5; cdr3_nt: TGCGCCAGCAGCCAAGACTCAGAGTGGGACAGCCAAGAGACCCAGTACTTC; cdr3_aa: CASSQDSEWDSQETQYF
clone_size: -; v_call: TRBV11-2; d_call: TRBD2; j_call: TRBJ2-3; cdr3_nt: TGTGCCAGCAGCTTAGGTATGCAGCGGGGTGCAGATACGCAGTATTTT; cdr3_aa: CASSLGMQRGADTQYF
clone_size: -; v_call: TRBV5-1; d_call: TRBD2; j_call: TRBJ2-1; cdr3_nt: TGCGCCAGCAGCTTGGGGCCGGGACTAGCGGGGGGTACCTCCTACAATGAGCAGTTCTTC; cdr3_aa: CASSLGPGLAGGTSYNEQFF
clone_size: -; v_call: TRBV2; d_call: TRBD2; j_call: TRBJ2-3; cdr3_nt: TGTGCCAGCAGCTCCGGGGAGGGAGGCACAGATACGCAGTATTTT; cdr3_aa: CASSSGEGGTDTQYF
clone_size: -; v_call: TRBV25-1; d_call: -; j_call: TRBJ1-5; cdr3_nt: TGTGCCAGCAGTGAATTGTCGAATCAGCCCCAGCATTTT; cdr3_aa: CASSELSNQPQHF
clone_size: -; v_call: TRBV7-9; d_call: -; j_call: TRBJ2-2; cdr3_nt: TGTGCCAGCAGCTTGGGCTCCCCGAACACCGGGGAGCTGTTTTTT; cdr3_aa: CASSLGSPNTGELFF
clone_size: -; v_call: TRBV6-4; d_call: -; j_call: TRBJ2-5; cdr3_nt: TGTGCCAGCAGTGAGGGAGTGCAAGAGACCCAGTACTTC; cdr3_aa: CASSEGVQETQYF
clone_size: few; v_call: TRBV6-1; d_call: -; j_call: TRBJ2-7; cdr3_nt: TGTGCCAGCAGCGCCGCAGGGGAGTACGAGCAGTACTTC; cdr3_aa: CASSAAGEYEQYF
clone_size: -; v_call: TRBV5-4; d_call: TRBD1; j_call: TRBJ2-7; cdr3_nt: TGTGCCAGCAGCAAAGGGGGCGGGCAATCCTCCTACGAGCAGTACTTC; cdr3_aa: CASSKGGGQSSYEQYF
clone_size: -; v_call: TRBV5-1; d_call: -; j_call: TRBJ1-2; cdr3_nt: TGCGCCAGCAGCTTGGAACAAATTAACTATGGCTACACCTTC; cdr3_aa: CASSLEQINYGYTF
clone_size: -; v_call: TRBV5-1; d_call: TRBD1; j_call: TRBJ2-5; cdr3_nt: TGCGCCAGCAGTCTCGGGACAGGGGATGAAAAGACCCAGTACTTC; cdr3_aa: CASSLGTGDEKTQYF
clone_size: -; v_call: TRBV19; d_call: -; j_call: TRBJ1-1; cdr3_nt: TGTGCCACTTCGGAGTTAATGAACACTGAAGCTTTCTTT; cdr3_aa: CATSELMNTEAFF
clone_size: -; v_call: TRBV10-2; d_call: TRBD2; j_call: TRBJ2-7; cdr3_nt: TGCGCCAGCAGTGAGCTCGTTAGCGGGAACGTTTACGAGCAGTACTTC; cdr3_aa: CASSELVSGNVYEQYF
clone_size: -; v_call: TRBV30; d_call: -; j_call: TRBJ2-4; cdr3_nt: TGTGCCTGGGCGGCTACCAAAAACATTCAGTACTTC; cdr3_aa: CAWAATKNIQYF
clone_size: -; v_call: TRBV4-2; d_call: TRBD1; j_call: TRBJ1-2; cdr3_nt: TGTGCCAGCAGCCAAGATAGGGGCAGGGGGAACTATGGCTACACCTTC; cdr3_aa: CASSQDRGRGNYGYTF
clone_size: -; v_call: TRBV2; d_call: -; j_call: TRBJ2-5; cdr3_nt: TGTGCCAGCAGTGACTCAGGGTTACGAGAGACCCAGTACTTC; cdr3_aa: CASSDSGLRETQYF
clone_size: -; v_call: TRBV5-4; d_call: TRBD2; j_call: TRBJ2-5; cdr3_nt: TGTGCCACACAGCGGGAGGGGGGAGAGACCCAGTACTTC; cdr3_aa: CATQREGGETQYF
clone_size: -; v_call: TRBV4-1; d_call: -; j_call: TRBJ2-2; cdr3_nt: TGCGCCAGCAGCCAAGATACAGGGTACACCGGGGAGCTGTTTTTT; cdr3_aa: CASSQDTGYTGELFF
clone_size: -; v_call: TRBV4-3; d_call: -; j_call: TRBJ2-5; cdr3_nt: TGCGCCAGCAGCCAAGAGGACAGAACGGGTGAGGAGACCCAGTACTTC; cdr3_aa: CASSQEDRTGEETQYF
clone_size: few; v_call: TRBV5-8; d_call: TRBD2; j_call: TRBJ2-7; cdr3_nt: TGTGCCAGCAGCTTGTCTATTCGGCTGCAGGGGACTAGACATACAGGAGAGCAGTACTTC; cdr3_aa: CASSLSIRLQGTRHTGEQYF
clone_size: -; v_call: TRBV11-2; d_call: -; j_call: TRBJ2-7; cdr3_nt: TGTGCCAGCAGCTTATTCAGGGGCTACGAGCAGTACTTC; cdr3_aa: CASSLFRGYEQYF
clone_size: -; v_call: TRBV10-1; d_call: -; j_call: TRBJ2-2; cdr3_nt: TGCGCCAGCAGTGATCCCCAGGGGACCGGGGAGCTGTTTTTT; cdr3_aa: CASSDPQGTGELFF
clone_size: -; v_call: TRBV30; d_call: TRBD1; j_call: TRBJ1-5; cdr3_nt: TGTGCCTGGTTCGGGGACAGGGAGCTATTCGTGAATCAGCCCCAGCATTTT; cdr3_aa: CAWFGDRELFVNQPQHF
clone_size: -; v_call: TRBV6-1; d_call: TRBD2; j_call: TRBJ2-7; cdr3_nt: TGTGCCAGCATCACACTTGGGGGGGTAAGCTACGAGCAGTACTTC; cdr3_aa: CASITLGGVSYEQYF
clone_size: -; v_call: TRBV25-1; d_call: TRBD1; j_call: TRBJ1-2; cdr3_nt: TGTGCCAGCAGTGAGTTGGGTACAGGGGATCATGGCTACACCTTC; cdr3_aa: CASSELGTGDHGYTF
clone_size: -; v_call: TRBV6-1; d_call: -; j_call: TRBJ1-3; cdr3_nt: TGTGCCAGCAGTGCCGGTGCATCTGGAAACACCATATATTTT; cdr3_aa: CASSAGASGNTIYF
clone_size: once; v_call: TRBV6-5; d_call: TRBD1; j_call: TRBJ2-7; cdr3_nt: TGTGCTAGCAGTTACCTTGGACAGGGTTCCTACGAGCAGTACTTC; cdr3_aa: CASSYLGQGSYEQYF
clone_size: -; v_call: TRBV28; d_call: -; j_call: TRBJ2-7; cdr3_nt: TGTGCCAGCAGTTCCCCCCAGGGGGGATACTACGAGCAGTACTTC; cdr3_aa: CASSSPQGGYYEQYF
clone_size: -; v_call: TRBV7-2; d_call: TRBD2; j_call: TRBJ2-7; cdr3_nt: TGTGCCAGCAGCTTTGGGGCGGGAGAAGGAAACGAGCAGTACTTC; cdr3_aa: CASSFGAGEGNEQYF
clone_size: -; v_call: TRBV7-8; d_call: -; j_call: TRBJ1-3; cdr3_nt: TGTGCCAGCAGCGACAGAACTATAAACACCATATATTTT; cdr3_aa: CASSDRTINTIYF
clone_size: -; v_call: TRBV5-4; d_call: TRBD1; j_call: TRBJ2-7; cdr3_nt: TGTGCCAGCAGCTTGCTCCGGACAGGGGGAAACTACGAGCAGTACTTC; cdr3_aa: CASSLLRTGGNYEQYF
clone_size: few; v_call: TRBV25-1; d_call: -; j_call: TRBJ1-4; cdr3_nt: TGTGCCAGCAGGGGAGACACCTCTGCAACTAATGAAAAACTGTTTTTT; cdr3_aa: CASRGDTSATNEKLFF
clone_size: -; v_call: TRBV11-2; d_call: TRBD2; j_call: TRBJ2-7; cdr3_nt: TGTGCCAGCAGCTACCTAGCGGGCATGGGGGAGCAGTACTTC; cdr3_aa: CASSYLAGMGEQYF